This TCR beta chain is drawn from a study of CD8+ T cells in alopecia areata. Extraction and reverse transcription of RNA yielded cDNA as the sequencing template. Libraries were prepared by immunoSEQ multiplex PCR; TCRdb keeps only in-frame clonotypes and omits some of them. Of 95,000 to 110,000 clones in the sample, approximately 58% were seen once. Regarding the study as a whole: Normal scalp had lower clonality than lesional scalp, with alopecia totalis/universalis lesions showing this most strongly. Mice gave a clearer picture of TCR sharing than patients did, possibly for HLA-related reasons. Scalp specimens additionally yield sequences from normal skin's resident alphabeta T cells.

Of note for this clone: Its antigen is undetermined.

Separation by sorting yielded CD4+ and CD8+ T cells from PBMCs. What was sequenced was CD4+ T cells sorted from blood. The sequence was obtained from a human donor in good health.

As DNA, the CDR3 is TGTGCCAGCAGTGCGTTGCGCGGCACAGATACGCAGTATTTT. This sequence encodes CASSALRGTDTQYF. The V gene is TRBV2, the J gene TRBJ2-3, with D hard to call. This CDR3 is built from 14 residues. CDR1 is SNHLY and CDR2 is FYNNEI in the germline V gene. V lost 4 bases and J lost 1, with 9 bases in between. The variable domain in full, completed from reference TRBV2 and TRBJ2-3, reads EPEVTQTPSHQVTQMGQEVILRCVPISNHLYFYWYRQILGQKVEFLVSFYNNEISEKSEIFDDQFSVERPDGSNFTLKIRSTKLEDSAMYFCASSALRGTDTQYFGPGTRLTVL.